One sample yielded the 11 T cell receptor beta chains listed below, sequenced in a study of T-cell reconstitution after alpha-beta-depleted transplantation in children (dated by TCRdb to 2015 to 2016). Reading the label with the study, this specimen's treatment or condition is: allogeneic hematopoietic cell transplantation with graft depleted of TCRalphabeta T cells and CD19 B cells. The library relied on PCR. The sequencing machine was an Illumina HiSeq 2500. To normalize quantification of the TCRbeta repertoire, the TCR libraries were built with molecular barcoding that relied on unique molecular identifiers. TCRdb cleaned the public reads at Q25 with fastp, built clones with MiXCR and kept in-frame beta chains. Identical CDR3 proteins give one entry, which carries the most common genes and DNA. Counted in this sample were around 70,000 distinct CDR3 sequences; under 13% of them appeared once. Roughly an eighth of the sample is in the top ten clones.

The source material was PBMCs, sampled before TCRalphabeta/CD19-depleted stem cell transplant. The source of these receptors is a boy between 5 and 17 years old with acute myeloid leukemia, due to receive a stem cell transplant.

Many counts were recorded for this clonotype. This chain joins TRBV29-1 and TRBJ2-3, with D possibly being TRBD2 (6 bases). V gave up 7 bases and J gave up 2 bases, with 16 bases separating them. Germline V CDR1 and CDR2: SQVTM, ANQGSEA. This CDR3 is 14 amino acids long. CDR3 nucleotides: TGCAGCGCCATTTGGGCGGGGTTCACAGATACGCAGTATTTT. This codes for CSAIWAGFTDTQYF.

This clonotype has at least ten counts. This chain joins TRBV7-2 and TRBJ2-5, with TRBD1 matching over 8 bases. Germline V lookup: CDR1 SGHTA, CDR2 FQGNSA. V shed 5 bases and J 1 base; nucleotides not matched to a gene: 3. CDR3 size: 14 residues. As DNA, the CDR3 is TGTGCCAGCAGCCTCGGACAGGGCCAAGAGACCCAGTACTTC. Translated: CASSLGQGQETQYF.

The rearrangement joins TRBV6-5 to TRBJ1-3; 9 bases are shared with TRBD1. This CDR3 is built from 16 residues. Germline CDR1 is MNHEY and CDR2 is SVGAGI. Trimming cost V 0 bases and J 4 bases; bases outside gene matches: 4. CDR3 amino acids: CASSYSGQGQGNTIYF. Written as DNA, the CDR3 is TGTGCCAGCAGTTACTCAGGACAGGGGCAAGGAAACACCATATATTTT.

In this sample, this clonotype turned up many times. This chain connects TRBV7-9 to TRBJ1-6; D is undetermined. Germline V gene sequence: CDR1 SEHNR, CDR2 FQNEAQ (reference sequence). The CDR3 extends over 16 amino acids. The germline V and J ends were trimmed by 5 bases and 0 bases, with 11 bases remaining between them. The CDR3 sequence: CASSASMSSYNSPLHF. The CDR3 nucleotides read TGTGCCAGCAGCGCCTCAATGAGCTCCTATAATTCACCCCTCCACTTT.

The rearrangement joins TRBV2 to TRBJ2-5; D call uncertain. CDR3 size: 14 residues. Between the trimmed V and J ends, which lost 3 bases and 2 bases, there was a span of 10 bases. The germline V gene has CDR1 SNHLY and CDR2 FYNNEI. This CDR3 is CASSDGRYQETQYF. CDR3 nucleotides: TGTGCCAGCAGTGACGGCAGGTATCAAGAGACCCAGTACTTC.

This chain joins TRBV11-2 and TRBJ2-7; D gene ambiguous. The CDR3 runs 9 residues. Germline assignment: CDR1 SGHAT and CDR2 FQNNGV. V lost 10 bases, J lost 2 bases, and 3 bases lay in between. The CDR3 sequence: CATPYEQYV. The CDR3 DNA reads TGTGCCACCCCCTACGAGCAGTACGTC.

This clonotype was picked up many times. This chain uses TRBV30 with TRBJ2-3; 8 positions match TRBD2. J was trimmed by 1 base and V by 3 bases; bases with no gene match: 0. Germline CDR1 and CDR2: GTSNPN and SVGIG (reference sequence). This CDR3 spans 13 amino acids. The CDR3 bases are TGTGCCTGGAGCGGGAGGGGCACAGATACGCAGTATTTT. Encoded protein: CAWSGRGTDTQYF. The full variable domain, rest sourced from reference TRBV30 and TRBJ2-3, is SQTIHQWPATLVQPVGSPLSLECTVEGTSNPNLYWYRQAAGRGLQLLFYSVGIGQISSEVPQNLSASRPQDRQFILSSKKLLLSDSGFYLCAWSGRGTDTQYFGPGTRLTVL.

This clonotype was detected ten times or more. The chain couples TRBV4-3 to TRBJ2-1; 9 nucleotides match TRBD2. V lost 2 bases to trimming and J lost 12 bases; unmatched junction nucleotides: 17. CDR3 length: 17 amino acids. The germline gives CDR1 LGHNA, CDR2 YSLEER. The CDR3 region has the DNA TGCGCCAGCAGCCAATTCTTAGTGTCTAGCGGGACCGGGGCGCAGTTCTTC. Protein: CASSQFLVSSGTGAQFF.

This clonotype was picked up many times. CDR3 amino acids: CSVATPIETQYF. CDR3 coding DNA: TGCAGCGTTGCTACGCCCATAGAGACCCAGTACTTC. V and J are TRBV29-1 and TRBJ2-5; D gene uncertain. The CDR3 spans 12 residues. Germline lookup yields CDR1 SQVTM and CDR2 ANQGSEA. The V gene lost 4 bases and the J gene lost 4 bases, with 10 bases spanning the gap.

This chain uses TRBV7-2 with TRBJ1-5; 8 bases match TRBD1. The length of the CDR3 is 16 residues. Germline V gives CDR1 SGHTA, CDR2 FQGNSA. V shed 3 bases and J 3 bases; nucleotides not matched to a gene: 7. The CDR3 reads CASSLAGQGVNQPQHF. CDR3 sequence (DNA): TGTGCCAGCAGCTTGGCCGGACAGGGTGTCAATCAGCCCCAGCATTTT.

The gene calls are TRBV20-1 and TRBJ1-5; D uncertain. Trimming pared 3 bases from V and 5 bases from J, leaving 5 bases between. Germline CDR1 reads DFQATT; CDR2 reads SNEGSKA (reference sequence). There are 11 residues in the CDR3. This chain's CDR3 is CSASLDQPQHF. The CDR3 region has the DNA TGCAGTGCTAGTCTTGATCAGCCCCAGCATTTT.